Below, 20 T cell receptor beta chains from the same sample are listed, as sequenced in a study of shared clonotypes between healthy human individuals (dated by TCRdb to the early 2020s). Library method: the immunoSEQ multiplex PCR assay. TCRdb obtained this table from immuneACCESS and retained in-frame rearrangements with V and J assigned. These tables miss some clones; where compared with another copy, unresolved V genes account for less than half of the shortfall, and the remainder is unexplained. Counted in this sample were some 2 million clones; roughly 94% of them appeared once. The ten largest clones take up roughly 1.1% of the sample. CD8 naive samples consisted of CD45RO-negative cells that were positively selected for CCR7, yielding a CD45RA+CCR7+ population without TemRA cells. The sample consisted of naive CD8+ T cells sorted from blood. The cell subset or site tag for this specimen amounts to: CD45RA+CCR7+. Receptor source: a man between 18 and 29 years old in good health.

This chain uses TRBV5-6 with TRBJ1-2; D is undetermined. V lost 2 bases and J 8 bases, leaving 10 bases between the germline ends. The CDR3 covers 12 residues. Germline CDR1 is SGHDT and CDR2 is YYEEEE. The CDR3 loop reads CASSFGDKGYTF. CDR3 DNA: TGTGCCAGCAGCTTCGGGGATAAGGGCTACACCTTC.

About this clone itself: The same CDR3 also results from other DNA sequences found in this sample. The chain is built from TRBV5-6 and TRBJ2-7; a weak D match, TRBD2 (6 bases). Germline V gives CDR1 SGHDT, CDR2 YYEEEE. The CDR3 consists of 13 residues. V shed 0 bases and J shed 3 bases, with 7 bases lying between them. The CDR3 DNA sequence: TGTGCCAGCAGCTTGGGGGGAGGCTACGAGCAGTACTTC. It is translated as CASSLGGGYEQYF.

J is TRBJ1-2 and V is TRBV15, with TRBD1 identical over 7 bases. Germline V gives CDR1 LNHNV, CDR2 YYDKDF (reference sequence). V lost 4 bases and J lost 8; bases outside the gene matches: 13. The CDR3 is made up of 15 amino acids. In nucleotides, the CDR3 is TGTGCCACCAGCAACTGGGACAGCTCCCTGGGAGGCTACACCTTC. This gives the protein CATSNWDSSLGGYTF.

CDR3 amino acids: CASSFLVGASTGELFF. The CDR3 bases are TGTGCCAGCAGTTTCCTTGTGGGGGCGAGCACCGGGGAGCTGTTTTTT. The chain employs TRBV27 and TRBJ2-2; a weak D match, TRBD1 (6 bases). The ends were cut back, 3 bases at V and 4 bases at J, with 15 bases in the middle. CDR3 length: 16 amino acids. Germline loops: CDR1 MNHEY, CDR2 SMNVEV (reference sequence).

This chain uses TRBV6-5 with TRBJ2-7; D is undetermined. The V end was cut by 6 bases, the J end by 0 bases, with 9 bases between. CDR1 is MNHEY, CDR2 SVGAGI, per germline. CDR3 size: 13 residues. This CDR3 is CASRDVSSYEQYF. As DNA, the CDR3 is TGTGCCAGCAGGGACGTTAGCTCCTACGAGCAGTACTTC.

The chain has TRBV28 and TRBJ1-2; TRBD1 aligns across 7 bases. Germline CDR1 MDHEN, CDR2 SYDVKM. V gave up 5 bases and J gave up 2 bases; unmatched junction bases: 8. The CDR3 is 15 amino acids. The CDR3 DNA reads as TGTGCCAGCAGTCCTACAGGGGAATTAAACTATGGCTACACCTTC. It is translated as CASSPTGELNYGYTF.

With regard to this clone: An end of the junction does not agree with germline; a read error may underlie this. The V gene is TRBV13, the J gene TRBJ1-3; D not certain. CDR3 size: 16 residues. The germline CDR1 and CDR2 sequences are PRHDT and FYEKMQ (reference sequence). DNA of the CDR3: TGTGCCAGCAGTTTAGTGAGCACCGACTTCGGAAACACCATATATTTT. Its translation: CASSLVSTDFGNTIYF.

The genes are TRBV9 and TRBJ2-3; D tentatively fits TRBD1 or TRBD2 (5 bases each). The germline CDR1 and CDR2 sequences are SGDLS and YYNGEE. The CDR3 is 15 residues long. The V gene lost 0 bases and the J gene lost 2 bases, with 10 bases spanning the gap. For the CDR3, the DNA is TGTGCCAGCAGCGTAGAGAACGGGGCCACAGATACGCAGTATTTT. Translated, it gives CASSVENGATDTQYF.

The chain is built from TRBV7-2 and TRBJ1-2; D is perhaps TRBD1 (6 bases). The CDR3 runs 14 residues. CDR1 SGHTA and CDR2 FQGNSA come from the germline V gene. Deletions cut 1 base from V and 7 bases from J, with 13 bases between. CDR3 DNA: TGTGCCAGCAGCTTAGTGGGGGGCGAGGCTGGCTACACCTTC. Its translation: CASSLVGGEAGYTF.

The chain carries TRBV6-6 and TRBJ2-5, with 10 nucleotides matching TRBD1. Germline V gene sequence: CDR1 MNHNY, CDR2 SVGAGI (reference sequence). This CDR3 is 14 amino acids long. V gave up 6 bases and J gave up 4 bases; unmatched junction bases: 5. CDR3 coding DNA: TGTGCCAGCAGCGCGACAGGGGGCGCAGAGACCCAGTACTTC. It yields the protein CASSATGGAETQYF.

This chain uses TRBV13 with TRBJ2-1; 9 bases align to TRBD2. The CDR3 is made up of 14 amino acids. The ends lost 6 bases at V and 7 bases at J; junction bases unmatched: 7. Germline V gives CDR1 PRHDT, CDR2 FYEKMQ (reference sequence). Here the CDR3 DNA reads TGTGCCAGCAGTCCAAGCGGGAGGAATAATGAGCAGTTCTTC. Amino acid sequence: CASSPSGRNNEQFF.

The chain recombines TRBV5-4 with TRBJ2-1; D is unresolved. Trimming left V 4 bases short and J 7 bases short, with 9 bases between. Germline lookup yields CDR1 SGHNT and CDR2 YYREEE (reference sequence). The CDR3 length is 12 residues. DNA for the CDR3: TGTGCCAGCAGCCTCCGACCGAATGAGCAGTTCTTC. Its translation is CASSLRPNEQFF.

This chain uses TRBV30 with TRBJ2-3; the D gene is possibly TRBD2 (5 bases). The CDR3 runs 16 residues. V lost 2 bases to trimming and J lost 0 bases, with 15 bases between them. CDR1 is GTSNPN, CDR2 SVGIG, per germline (reference sequence). The CDR3 nucleotides read TGTGCCTGGAGTAGCGGCGCAAGCTCTAGCACAGATACGCAGTATTTT. It yields the protein CAWSSGASSSTDTQYF. The full variable domain, its missing parts supplied by reference TRBV30 and TRBJ2-3, is SQTIHQWPATLVQPVGSPLSLECTVEGTSNPNLYWYRQAAGRGLQLLFYSVGIGQISSEVPQNLSASRPQDRQFILSSKKLLLSDSGFYLCAWSSGASSSTDTQYFGPGTRLTVL.

The CDR3 spells CASSIGSWNTEAFF. The DNA for the CDR3 is TGTGCCAGTAGTATAGGAAGTTGGAACACTGAAGCTTTCTTT. The chain couples TRBV19 to TRBJ1-1; D call uncertain. Germline V gives CDR1 LNHDA, CDR2 SQIVND (reference sequence). The ends were cut back, 1 base at V and 1 base at J, with 7 bases in the middle. The CDR3 spans 14 residues.

The CDR3 spells CASSLIRGIGTDTQYF. The CDR3 DNA is TGTGCCAGCAGTTTAATCCGGGGGATCGGGACAGATACGCAGTATTTT. V usage is TRBV27 and J usage is TRBJ2-3; possible D gene TRBD2, 6 bases. V gave up 2 bases and J gave up 3 bases, with 15 bases separating them. Germline CDR1 reads MNHEY; CDR2 reads SMNVEV (reference sequence). This CDR3 spans 16 amino acids.

The V and J genes are TRBV7-9 and TRBJ1-4; 7 bases are shared with TRBD1. Germline-derived CDR1 and CDR2 are SEHNR and FQNEAQ (reference sequence). The V segment lost 1 base and the J segment 4 bases; nucleotides outside the gene matches: 3. This CDR3 is built from 15 residues. The CDR3 sequence is CASSLEGTDNEKLFF. The CDR3 region has the DNA TGTGCCAGCAGCTTAGAAGGGACAGATAATGAAAAACTGTTTTTT.

This clone was seen a single time. The chain has TRBV6-1 and TRBJ1-4; D remains ambiguous. The V gene's germline CDR1 is MNHNS and CDR2 SASEGT. V lost 8 bases to trimming and J lost 8 bases, with 12 bases between them. This CDR3 spans 12 amino acids. The CDR3 nucleotides read TGTGCCAGCGGTAGAAAAATCGAAAAACTGTTTTTT. It encodes CASGRKIEKLFF.

The chain recombines TRBV19 with TRBJ2-7; TRBD1 is a possible D gene (6 bases). Looked up from germline, CDR1 is LNHDA and CDR2 is SQIVND (reference sequence). Trimming took off 6 bases at V and 7 bases at J, with 19 bases between the two ends. This CDR3 is 14 amino acids long. CDR3 region: CASSPQGFSWEQYF. The CDR3 nucleotides are TGTGCCAGTAGCCCACAGGGATTTTCTTGGGAGCAGTACTTC.

The gene calls are TRBV29-1 and TRBJ2-5; 7 nucleotides match TRBD1. The better agreement between TRBJ2-7 and the DNA end casts doubt on the J call. CDR1 and CDR2 from the germline V gene are SQVTM and ANQGSEA. CDR3 length equals 15 residues. CDR3 coding DNA: TGCAGCGTTGAAGCAAACCGGGACAGCTCCTACGAGCAGTACTTC. This encodes CSVEANRDSSYEQYF.

For this clone: Other nucleotide sequences from this sample produce the same CDR3. This chain connects TRBV9 to TRBJ2-7, with 11 bases matching TRBD2. Losses at the gene ends were 4 bases for V and 3 bases for J; bases not matched to a gene: 3. The CDR3 runs 14 residues. Per germline, CDR1 SGDLS and CDR2 YYNGEE. The CDR3 bases are TGTGCCAGCAGCCTCGGACTAGCGGGCTACGAGCAGTACTTC. Its translation: CASSLGLAGYEQYF.